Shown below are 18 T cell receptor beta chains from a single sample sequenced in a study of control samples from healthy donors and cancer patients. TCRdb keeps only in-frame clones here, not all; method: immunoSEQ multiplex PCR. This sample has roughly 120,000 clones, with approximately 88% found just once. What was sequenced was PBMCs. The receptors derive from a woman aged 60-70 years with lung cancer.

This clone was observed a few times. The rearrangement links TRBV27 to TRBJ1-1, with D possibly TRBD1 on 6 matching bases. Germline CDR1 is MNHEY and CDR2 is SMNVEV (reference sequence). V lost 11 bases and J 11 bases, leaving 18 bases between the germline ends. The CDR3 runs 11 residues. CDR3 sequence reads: CASREDRYAFF. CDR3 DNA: TGTGCCTCTAGGGAGGACAGATATGCTTTCTTT.

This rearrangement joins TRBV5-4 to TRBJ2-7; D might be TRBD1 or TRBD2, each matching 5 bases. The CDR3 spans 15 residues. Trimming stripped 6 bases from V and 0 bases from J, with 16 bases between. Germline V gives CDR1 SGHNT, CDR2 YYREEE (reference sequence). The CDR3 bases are TGTGCCAGCATGTATGCAGGGACGAGCTCCTACGAGCAGTACTTC. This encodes CASMYAGTSSYEQYF.

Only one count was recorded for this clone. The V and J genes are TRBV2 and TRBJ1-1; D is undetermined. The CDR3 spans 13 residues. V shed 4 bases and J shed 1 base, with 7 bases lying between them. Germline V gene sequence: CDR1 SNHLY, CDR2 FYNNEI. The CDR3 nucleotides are TGTGCCAGCAGTGTCCTAAAGAACACTGAAGCTTTCTTT. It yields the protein CASSVLKNTEAFF.

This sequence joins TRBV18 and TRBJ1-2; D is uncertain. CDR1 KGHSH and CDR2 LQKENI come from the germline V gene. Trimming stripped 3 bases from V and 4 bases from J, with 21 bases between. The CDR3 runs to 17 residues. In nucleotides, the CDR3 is TGTGCCAGCTCACCTTCTGAAGGGCTCGGGCAGCTCTATGGCTACACCTTC. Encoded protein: CASSPSEGLGQLYGYTF.

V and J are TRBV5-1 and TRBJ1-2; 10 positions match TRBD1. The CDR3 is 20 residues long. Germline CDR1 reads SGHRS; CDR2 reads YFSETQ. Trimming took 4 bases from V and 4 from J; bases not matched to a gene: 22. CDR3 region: CASSESTITGQGSTFYGYTF. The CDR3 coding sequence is TGCGCCAGCAGCGAGTCTACTATTACGGGACAGGGGTCAACCTTCTATGGCTACACCTTC.

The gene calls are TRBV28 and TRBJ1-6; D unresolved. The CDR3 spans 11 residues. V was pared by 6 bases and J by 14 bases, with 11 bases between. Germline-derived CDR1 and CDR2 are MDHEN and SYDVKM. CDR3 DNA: TGTGCCAGCAGCCCAGGTTTTTCCCTCCACTTT. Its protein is CASSPGFSLHF.

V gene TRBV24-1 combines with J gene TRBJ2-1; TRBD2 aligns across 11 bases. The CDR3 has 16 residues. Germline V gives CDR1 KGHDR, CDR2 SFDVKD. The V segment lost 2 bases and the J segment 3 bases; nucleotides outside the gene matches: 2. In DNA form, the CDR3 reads TGTGCCACCAGTGATTCCACTAGCGGGAGCTACAATGAGCAGTTCTTC. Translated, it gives CATSDSTSGSYNEQFF.

CDR3 loop: CASSQGLAGGEQFF. The CDR3 DNA reads TGTGCCAGCAGCCAAGGACTAGCGGGAGGTGAGCAGTTCTTC. This chain uses TRBV3-1 (or the pseudogene TRBV3-2) with TRBJ2-1; the match to TRBD2 covers 13 bases. With 1 base clipped from V and 9 bases from J, the junction kept 0 bases outside the gene matches. The CDR3 length is 14 residues. Germline V gene sequence: CDR1 LGHDT, CDR2 YNNKEL (reference sequence).

The CDR3 bases are TGTGCCAGTAGTGGGCAGATTAATGAAAAACTGTTTTTT. Residues: CASSGQINEKLFF. The chain couples TRBV19 to TRBJ1-4; no reliable D call. V lost 5 bases and J lost 4, with 8 bases in between. This CDR3 spans 13 amino acids. CDR1 and CDR2 from the germline V gene are LNHDA and SQIVND (reference sequence).

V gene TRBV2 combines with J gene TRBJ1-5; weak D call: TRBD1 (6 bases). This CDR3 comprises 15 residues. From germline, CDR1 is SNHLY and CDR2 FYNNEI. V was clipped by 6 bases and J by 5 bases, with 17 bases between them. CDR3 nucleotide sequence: TGTGCCAGCAGGTCGGACAGACGGACACATCAGCCCCAGCATTTT. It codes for CASRSDRRTHQPQHF.

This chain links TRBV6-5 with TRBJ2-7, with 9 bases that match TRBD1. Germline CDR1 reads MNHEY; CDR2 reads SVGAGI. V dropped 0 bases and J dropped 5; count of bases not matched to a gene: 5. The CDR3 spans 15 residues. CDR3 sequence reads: CASSYSATGGNEQYF. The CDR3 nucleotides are TGTGCCAGCAGTTACTCGGCGACAGGGGGAAACGAGCAGTACTTC.

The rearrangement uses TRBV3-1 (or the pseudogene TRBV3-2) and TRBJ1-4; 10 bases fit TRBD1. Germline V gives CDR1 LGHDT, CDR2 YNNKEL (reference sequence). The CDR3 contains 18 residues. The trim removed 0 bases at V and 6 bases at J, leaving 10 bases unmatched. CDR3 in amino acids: CASSQEEVRGQGYEKLFF. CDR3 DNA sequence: TGTGCCAGCAGCCAAGAAGAGGTTCGGGGACAGGGGTATGAAAAACTGTTTTTT.

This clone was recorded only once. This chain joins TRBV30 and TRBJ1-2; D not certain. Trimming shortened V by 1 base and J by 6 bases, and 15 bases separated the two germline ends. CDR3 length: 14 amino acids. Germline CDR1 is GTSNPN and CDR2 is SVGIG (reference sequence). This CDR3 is CAWSGLTGFHGYTF. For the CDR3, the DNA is TGTGCCTGGAGTGGGCTAACGGGGTTTCATGGCTACACCTTC.

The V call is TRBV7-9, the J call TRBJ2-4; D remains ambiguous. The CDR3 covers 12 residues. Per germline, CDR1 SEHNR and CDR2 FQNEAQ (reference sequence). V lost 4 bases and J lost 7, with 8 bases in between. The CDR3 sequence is CASSSVGNIQYF. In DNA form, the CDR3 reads TGTGCCAGCAGCTCCGTGGGTAACATTCAGTACTTC.

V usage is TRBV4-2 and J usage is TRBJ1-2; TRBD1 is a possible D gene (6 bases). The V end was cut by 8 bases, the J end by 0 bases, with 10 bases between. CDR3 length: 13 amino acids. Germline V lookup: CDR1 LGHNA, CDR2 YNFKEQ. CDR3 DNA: TGTGCCAGCGATAGGGGGTCTAACTATGGCTACACCTTC. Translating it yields CASDRGSNYGYTF.

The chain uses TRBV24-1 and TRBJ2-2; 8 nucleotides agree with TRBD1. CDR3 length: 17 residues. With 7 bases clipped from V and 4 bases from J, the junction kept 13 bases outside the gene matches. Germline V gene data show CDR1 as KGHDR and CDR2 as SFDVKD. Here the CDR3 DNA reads TGTGCCACCAGCGTTTTTCAGCAGGGGGCTGGCACCGGGGAGCTGTTTTTT. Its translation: CATSVFQQGAGTGELFF.

CDR3 sequence: CAISQFGTESGFESPLHF. The CDR3 nucleotides read TGTGCCATCAGCCAATTCGGGACGGAGAGTGGATTTGAATCACCCCTCCACTTT. The genes are TRBV10-3 and TRBJ1-6; possibly TRBD1 for D (5 bases). This CDR3 has 18 amino acids. Trimming cost V 6 bases and J 10 bases, with 28 bases left between them. Germline V gene lookup returns CDR1 ENHRY and CDR2 SYGVKD.

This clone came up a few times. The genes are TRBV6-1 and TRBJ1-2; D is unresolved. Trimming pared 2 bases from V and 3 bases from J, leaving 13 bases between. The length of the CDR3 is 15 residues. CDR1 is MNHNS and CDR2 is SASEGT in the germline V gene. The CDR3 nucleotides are TGTGCCAGCAGTGAACGGGCATGGCTAGACTATGGCTACACCTTC. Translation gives CASSERAWLDYGYTF.